Listed below are T cell receptor beta chains from one sample, sequenced in a study of control samples from healthy donors and cancer patients. Profiled with immunoSEQ multiplex PCR; TCRdb holds only in-frame clones, not every one. The sample consists of 390,000 or so clones, around nine tenths of them appearing once. The sequencing input was PBMCs. Receptors originate from a man aged 40-49 years with head and neck cancer. Both conserved end residues are trimmed from each CDR3.

>TRBV11-2|TRBJ1-2
ASVLGGSNYGYT
>TRBV19|TRBJ1-4
ASSIDFGAGINEKLF
>TRBV6-2/TRBV6-3|TRBJ2-5
ASSFPAASGGEKYQETQY
>TRBV18|TRBJ2-7
ASSPGGGGTYEQY
>TRBV7-9|TRBJ1-4
ASSWGGGRLGELF
>TRBV27|TRBJ2-7
ASSLVSPGQLSYEQY
>TRBV6-4|TRBJ2-7
ASSLDGGEGEQY
>TRBV24-1|TRBJ2-2
ATTTGGSGELF
>TRBV11-2|TRBJ2-2
ASSLDPGTGPGELF
>TRBV4-2|TRBJ2-1
ASSQDLGRDEQF
>TRBV5-6|TRBJ1-5
ASSLSGAGQPQH
>TRBV12-5|TRBJ2-1
ASGLIDSNEQF
>TRBV5-1|TRBJ1-1
ASSFNPWDTEAF
>TRBV23-1|TRBJ2-1
ASSQRTSGMAYNEQF
>TRBV5-1|TRBJ2-5
ASSSTQGVMGETQY
>TRBV25-1|TRBJ2-2
ASRQGVAGELF
>TRBV11-2|TRBJ2-5
ASTPLGGRETQY
>TRBV29-1|TRBJ1-2
SVGGQGASGYT
>TRBV6-6|TRBJ2-2
ASSLGDPGFGTGELF
>TRBV5-8|TRBJ2-7
ASSFSLGPAYEQY
>TRBV6-1|TRBJ2-7
ASSDTPSAQLLRNEQY
>TRBV24-1|TRBJ1-1
AISSATGTTNTEAF
>TRBV28|TRBJ2-3
ASRPRPGTGYTDTQY
>TRBV10-2|TRBJ1-1
ASSGQGSTEAF
>TRBV9|TRBJ2-1
ASSVEPDFGTEGQF
>TRBV11-2|TRBJ1-1
ASSLTSPDTEAF
>TRBV6-5|TRBJ2-5
ASTRGGSGETQY
>TRBV5-1|TRBJ2-3
ASSLGGDTQY
>TRBV5-1|TRBJ2-1
ASSLLIGGAAYNEQF
>TRBV5-6|TRBJ1-5
ASSQGSNQPQH
>TRBV29-1|TRBJ1-1
SVGPGTGGTEAF
>TRBV2|TRBJ2-2
ASSGDRGYDTGELF
>TRBV7-6|TRBJ2-5
ASSPPQGTQETQY
>TRBV3-1/TRBV3-2|TRBJ2-5
ASSQGTGLRETQY
>TRBV28|TRBJ1-1
ASSLLLLRGTEAF
>TRBV12-3/TRBV12-4|TRBJ1-2
ASSPQGDQGYT
>TRBV28|TRBJ2-7
ASSLKRGNPDEQY
>TRBV15|TRBJ2-1
ATSRDLDPYGFRWNEQF
>TRBV7-8|TRBJ2-1
ASSIGQGSYNEQF
>TRBV5-5|TRBJ2-3
ASSLGTLRSTDTQY
>TRBV7-3|TRBJ1-2
ASSLGTGGSGYT
>TRBV28|TRBJ2-5
ASSLEGKETQY
>TRBV2|TRBJ2-1
ASSEGGDSYNEQF
>TRBV11-1|TRBJ1-4
ASSLEEGARSEKLF
>TRBV28|TRBJ2-7
ASSLRGRGEQY
>TRBV5-1|TRBJ2-7
ASSLANLASSYEQY
>TRBV2|TRBJ2-1
ASSERLFWVDNEQF
>TRBV30|TRBJ2-1
AWSVSGNEQF
>TRBV30|TRBJ2-1
AWSPRMDGRDPYHIEQF
>TRBV11-3|TRBJ2-1
ASSSGRDEQF